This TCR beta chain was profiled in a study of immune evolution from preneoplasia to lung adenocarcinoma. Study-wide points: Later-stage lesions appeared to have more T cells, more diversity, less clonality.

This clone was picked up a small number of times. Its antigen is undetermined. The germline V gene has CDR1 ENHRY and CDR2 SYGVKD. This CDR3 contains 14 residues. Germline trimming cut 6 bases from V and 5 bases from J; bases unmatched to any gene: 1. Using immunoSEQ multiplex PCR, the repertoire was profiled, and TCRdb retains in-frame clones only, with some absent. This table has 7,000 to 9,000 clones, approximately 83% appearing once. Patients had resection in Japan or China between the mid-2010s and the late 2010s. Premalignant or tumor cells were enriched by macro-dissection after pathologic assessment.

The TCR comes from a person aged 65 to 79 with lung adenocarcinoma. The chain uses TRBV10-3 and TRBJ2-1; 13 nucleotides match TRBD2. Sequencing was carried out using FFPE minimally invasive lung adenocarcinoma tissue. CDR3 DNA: TGTGCCATCAGACTAGCGGGAGGGAACAATGAGCAGTTCTTC. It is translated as CAIRLAGGNNEQFF.